These 4 T cell receptor beta chains were sequenced from one sample in a study of blood T cell repertoires in COVID-19. The repertoire was sequenced with immunoSEQ multiplex PCR; TCRdb's copy has only in-frame clones and lacks some. The sample contains over 300,000 clones, about 83% of which appear only once. Sequenced: peripheral blood. The source of these receptors is a woman aged 45 to 65 with acute or convalescent COVID-19.

This chain uses TRBV4-2 with TRBJ2-7; 8 positions match TRBD1. The length of the CDR3 is 16 residues. Losses at the gene ends were 1 base for V and 4 bases for J; bases not matched to a gene: 9. Germline CDR1 reads LGHNA; CDR2 reads YNFKEQ. The CDR3 spells CASSQGPRGLAYEQYF. As DNA, the CDR3 is TGTGCCAGCAGCCAAGGTCCCAGGGGGCTGGCATACGAGCAGTACTTC.

The rearrangement links TRBV25-1 to TRBJ2-7, with 9 bases fitting TRBD2. V trimming: 3 bases; J trimming: 2 bases; junction bases outside the gene matches: 5. The germline gives CDR1 MGHDK, CDR2 SYGVNS. This CDR3 has 15 amino acids. The CDR3 sequence: CASSDPSGATYEQYF. The DNA for the CDR3 is TGTGCCAGCAGTGATCCTAGCGGGGCAACCTACGAGCAGTACTTC.

V gene TRBV28 combines with J gene TRBJ2-3; 7 bases agree with TRBD2. The germline V gene encodes CDR1 MDHEN and CDR2 SYDVKM. The CDR3 has 19 residues. Trimming took 6 bases from V and 5 from J; bases not matched to a gene: 23. In DNA form, the CDR3 reads TGTGCCAGCAGAGTACGATCCTATAGCGGGCGCGCGGGTGGAGATACGCAGTATTTT. Amino acids: CASRVRSYSGRAGGDTQYF.

CDR3 residues: CASSFFAGVGEQFF. The CDR3 DNA is TGTGCCAGCAGTTTTTTCGCGGGTGTGGGTGAGCAGTTCTTC. This rearrangement joins TRBV28 to TRBJ2-1; TRBD2 is a possible D gene (5 bases). The germline V and J ends were trimmed by 3 bases and 9 bases, with 15 bases remaining between them. The CDR3 runs to 14 residues. CDR1 is MDHEN and CDR2 is SYDVKM in the germline V gene.